The 13 T cell receptor beta chains listed next were all sequenced from one sample in a study of T-cell reconstitution after alpha-beta-depleted transplantation in children. Researchers prepared the TCRbeta library using unique molecular identifiers, the study reports. TCRdb re-derived calls from the PCR reads in MiXCR, one entry per CDR3 protein. The sample has about 170,000 distinct CDR3 sequences; 11% are singletons. Sample: PBMCs, taken before TCRalphabeta/CD19-depleted stem cell transplant. The source of these receptors is a boy aged 2 to 10 with acute myeloid leukemia, due to receive a stem cell transplant.

This clonotype was counted many times. V is TRBV28 and J is TRBJ1-5; 9 bases agree with TRBD1. Germline V gene lookup returns CDR1 MDHEN and CDR2 SYDVKM. This CDR3 spans 15 amino acids. V shed 8 bases, J shed 0 bases, and the junction held 5 bases outside the gene matches. CDR3 loop: CASSGTGYSNQPQHF. The CDR3 nucleotides read TGTGCCAGCTCCGGGACAGGGTATAGCAATCAGCCCCAGCATTTT.

This clonotype was detected ten times or more. This rearrangement joins TRBV7-8 to TRBJ1-5, with no clear D. With 1 base removed from V and 0 bases from J, the gap between germline ends came to 7 bases. Germline-derived CDR1 and CDR2 are SGHVS and FQNEAQ. The CDR3 spans 15 residues. This CDR3 reads CASSLEGYSNQPQHF. DNA of the CDR3: TGTGCCAGCAGCTTAGAAGGGTATAGCAATCAGCCCCAGCATTTT.

This sequence joins TRBV20-1 and TRBJ2-1; no reliable D call. V was clipped by 6 bases and J by 4 bases, with 19 bases between them. The CDR3 runs to 15 residues. Germline CDR1 reads DFQATT; CDR2 reads SNEGSKA (reference sequence). The CDR3 sequence is CSATKLSRTYNEQFF. The CDR3, as DNA: TGCAGTGCCACCAAACTCAGCCGAACTTACAATGAGCAGTTCTTC.

This clonotype was seen many times. The rearrangement uses TRBV4-1 and TRBJ1-6; no definite D call. V lost 0 bases and J lost 4, with 7 bases in between. The CDR3 spans 15 residues. Looked up from germline, CDR1 is MGHRA and CDR2 is YSYEKL. The CDR3, as DNA: TGCGCCAGCAGCCAAGAGGCTGCGTATAATTCACCCCTCCACTTT. Residues: CASSQEAAYNSPLHF.

This clonotype was seen repeatedly, ten times or more. V is TRBV28 and J is TRBJ1-1, with D unresolved. This CDR3 region has 12 residues. V shed 0 bases and J shed 6 bases, with 5 bases lying between them. The germline V gene encodes CDR1 MDHEN and CDR2 SYDVKM. The CDR3 bases are TGTGCCAGCAGTTTATGGGGGTCTGAAGCTTTCTTT. This translates into CASSLWGSEAFF.

Many counts were recorded for this clonotype. J is TRBJ2-7 and V is TRBV28; no clear D gene. The CDR3 loop spans 13 amino acids. The V gene's germline CDR1 is MDHEN and CDR2 SYDVKM. Trimming left V 4 bases short and J 3 bases short, with 10 bases between. The CDR3 bases are TGTGCCAGCAGTTCCCGGCGCTACTACGAGCAGTACTTC. It encodes CASSSRRYYEQYF.

This clonotype occurred many times. The chain links TRBV28 to TRBJ1-3; weak D call: TRBD1 (5 bases). Between the trimmed V and J ends, which lost 8 bases and 0 bases, there was a span of 14 bases. Germline lookup yields CDR1 MDHEN and CDR2 SYDVKM. The CDR3 has 15 residues. The CDR3 nucleotides are TGTGCCAGCGGACGAACAGGAACCTCTGGAAACACCATATATTTT. Encoded protein: CASGRTGTSGNTIYF.

This clonotype was detected many times. The chain recombines TRBV29-1 with TRBJ1-5; 8 nucleotides match TRBD1. Germline loops: CDR1 SQVTM, CDR2 ANQGSEA. Trimming cost V 7 bases and J 6 bases; bases outside gene matches: 8. The CDR3 consists of 13 residues. This CDR3 reads CSAEDREGQPQHF. CDR3 DNA: TGCAGCGCCGAGGACAGGGAAGGTCAGCCCCAGCATTTT. Full variable domain (rest looked up from reference TRBV29-1 and TRBJ1-5): SAVISQKPSRDICQRGTSLTIQCQVDSQVTMMFWYRQQPGQSLTLIATANQGSEATYESGFVIDKFPISRPNLTFSTLTVSNMSPEDSSIYLCSAEDREGQPQHFGDGTRLSIL.

Ten or more counts support this clonotype. J is TRBJ2-3 and V is TRBV15, with 8 bases that match TRBD2. The CDR3 has 15 amino acids. V was pared by 3 bases and J by 1 base, with 3 bases of the junction left unmatched. The V gene's germline CDR1 is LNHNV and CDR2 YYDKDF (reference sequence). This CDR3 reads CATSRGSGGTDTQYF. The CDR3 DNA reads as TGTGCCACCAGCAGGGGTAGCGGGGGCACAGATACGCAGTATTTT.

This clonotype was seen repeatedly, ten times or more. Written as DNA, the CDR3 is TGCGCCAGCAGCCGTACAGGCCCAACCGGGACAGGGCTTTCCTACAATGAGCAGTTCTTC. Protein product: CASSRTGPTGTGLSYNEQFF. This rearrangement joins TRBV5-1 to TRBJ2-1; 9 bases are shared with TRBD1. Germline V gives CDR1 SGHRS, CDR2 YFSETQ. This CDR3 spans 20 amino acids. After removal of 4 bases from V and 1 base from J, the junction contained 18 bases not matched to a gene.

This clonotype showed up many times. The gene calls are TRBV5-5 and TRBJ2-3, with D unresolved. Looked up from germline, CDR1 is SGHKS and CDR2 is YYEKEE (reference sequence). This CDR3 has 14 residues. V was pared by 2 bases and J by 4 bases, with 11 bases between. The CDR3 reads CASSLRAVADTQYF. The CDR3 DNA sequence: TGTGCCAGCAGCTTAAGGGCGGTCGCAGATACGCAGTATTTT.

This clonotype was counted ten times or more. The chain couples TRBV5-5 to TRBJ1-1, with 8 nucleotides matching TRBD1. V shed 0 bases and J 0 bases; nucleotides not matched to a gene: 1. The CDR3 is 15 residues long. Germline V CDR1 and CDR2: SGHKS, YYEKEE (reference sequence). Here the CDR3 reads CASSLVDRVNTEAFF. In DNA, the CDR3 is TGTGCCAGCAGCTTGGTGGACAGGGTGAACACTGAAGCTTTCTTT.

This clonotype was seen only once. The chain uses TRBV10-1 and TRBJ2-3; 14 positions match TRBD2. CDR3 length: 18 amino acids. CDR1 and CDR2 (germline): WNHNN, SYGVQD (reference sequence). After removal of 6 bases from V and 4 bases from J, the junction contained 12 bases not matched to a gene. CDR3 in DNA: TGCGCCAGCAGCCGAGGCAGGACTAGCGGGAGGATTGCAGATACGCAGTATTTT. It translates to CASSRGRTSGRIADTQYF.